The entry below describes one TCR beta chain. The ends were cut back, 5 bases at V and 2 bases at J, with 8 bases in the middle. Germline V gives CDR1 MDHEN, CDR2 SYDVKM. The CDR3 loop spans 13 amino acids. The sample originates from a study of blood T cell repertoires in COVID-19. Some clones are missing from TCRdb's copy, which holds only in-frame ones; the method was immunoSEQ multiplex PCR. The sample gives approximately 210,000 clones, 83% of which show up once; roughly 2.9% is in the top ten. Material: peripheral blood. This clonotype was sampled from a man aged 45 to 65 with active or convalescent COVID-19. This chain links TRBV28 with TRBJ2-3, with a tentative D call TRBD2 (6 bases). CDR3 protein: CASSRDFTDTQYF. The CDR3 DNA is TGTGCCAGCAGTCGGGACTTCACAGATACGCAGTATTTT.